Included here is one TCR beta chain sequence, with context. What it binds is unknown. This sample is drawn from a study of T-cell memory formation after mild COVID-19. Study background: Clustering of TCRs was largely donor specific. Notes on the study in general: Contracting clones localized mainly to CM and EM when CD4+ and mainly to EMRA when CD8+. Clones that shrank (day 15 to 85) were balanced CD4/CD8, whereas later expanders leaned CD4+.

V lost 5 bases and J lost 5, with 18 bases in between. The CDR3 runs to 16 residues. Constant-segment primers and 5'RACE yielded cDNA libraries for TCR alpha and TCR beta, each carrying sample barcodes and UMIs. TCRdb re-called the 5' RACE reads with MiXCR, one entry per CDR3 protein. In the table there are 150,000 to 200,000 distinct CDR3 sequences, under 14% of which are singletons. This TCR derives from a man between 18 and 29 years old who had mild COVID-19 (a few samples of this study predate the infection). Cell type and time point are not known. The chain recombines TRBV12-3 or TRBV12-4 with TRBJ2-2, with TRBD1 as a possible D gene (5 bases). Sequencing was carried out using PBMCs or a T cell subset sorted from them (not recorded which). The CDR3 DNA follows: TGTGCCAGCAGTACGAGGCAGGGTTTTACAACCGGGGAGCTGTTTTTT. Its protein product is CASSTRQGFTTGELFF.